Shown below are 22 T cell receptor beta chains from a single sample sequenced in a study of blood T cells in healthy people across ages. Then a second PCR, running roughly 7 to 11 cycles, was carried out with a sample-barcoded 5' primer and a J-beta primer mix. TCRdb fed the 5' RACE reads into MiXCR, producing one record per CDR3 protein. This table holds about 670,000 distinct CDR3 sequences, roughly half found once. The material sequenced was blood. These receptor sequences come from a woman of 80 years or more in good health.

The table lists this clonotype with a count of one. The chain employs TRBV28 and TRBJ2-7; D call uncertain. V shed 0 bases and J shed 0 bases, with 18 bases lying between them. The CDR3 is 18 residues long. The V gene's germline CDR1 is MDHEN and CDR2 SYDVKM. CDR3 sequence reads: CASSLWYNLAGDSYEQYF. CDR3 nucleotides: TGTGCCAGCAGTTTATGGTATAATTTGGCAGGTGACTCCTACGAGCAGTACTTC.

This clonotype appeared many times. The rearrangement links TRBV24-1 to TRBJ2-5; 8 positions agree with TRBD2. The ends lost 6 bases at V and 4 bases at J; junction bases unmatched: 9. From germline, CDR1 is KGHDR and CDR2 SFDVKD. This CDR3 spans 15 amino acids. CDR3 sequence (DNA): TGTGCCACCAGTTTGACCGGGAGGGCCAGAGAGACCCAGTACTTC. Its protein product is CATSLTGRARETQYF.

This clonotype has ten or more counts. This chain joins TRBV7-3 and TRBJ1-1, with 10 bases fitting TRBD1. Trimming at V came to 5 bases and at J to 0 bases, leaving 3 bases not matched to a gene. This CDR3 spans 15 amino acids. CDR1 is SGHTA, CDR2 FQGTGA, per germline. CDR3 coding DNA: TGTGCCAGCAGCAAGACAGGGGGCGTGAACACTGAAGCTTTCTTT. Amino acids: CASSKTGGVNTEAFF.

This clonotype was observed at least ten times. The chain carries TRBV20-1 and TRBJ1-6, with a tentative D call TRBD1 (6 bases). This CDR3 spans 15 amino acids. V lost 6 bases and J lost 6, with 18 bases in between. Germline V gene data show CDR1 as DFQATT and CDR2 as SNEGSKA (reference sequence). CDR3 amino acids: CSASLDSLTNSPLHF. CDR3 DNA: TGCAGTGCCAGCCTGGACAGCCTCACTAATTCACCCCTCCACTTT.

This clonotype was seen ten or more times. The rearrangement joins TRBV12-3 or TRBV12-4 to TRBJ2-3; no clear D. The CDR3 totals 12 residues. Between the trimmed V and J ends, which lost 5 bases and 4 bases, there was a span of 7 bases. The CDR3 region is CASSPAADTQYF. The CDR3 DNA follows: TGTGCCAGCAGTCCTGCGGCAGATACGCAGTATTTT.

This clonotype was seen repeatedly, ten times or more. This CDR3 reads CASSQDKGGPQYF. The CDR3 DNA sequence: TGTGCCAGCAGCCAAGACAAGGGTGGACCGCAGTACTTC. The chain employs TRBV3-1 and TRBJ2-7; D is undetermined. This CDR3 has 13 residues. V lost 0 bases to trimming and J lost 9 bases, with 12 bases between them. Germline CDR1 LGHDT, CDR2 YNNKEL (reference sequence).

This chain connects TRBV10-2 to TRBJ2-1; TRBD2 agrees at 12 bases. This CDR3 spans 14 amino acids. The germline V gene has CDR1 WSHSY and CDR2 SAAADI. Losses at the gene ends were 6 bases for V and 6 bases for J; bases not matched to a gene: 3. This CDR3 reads CASRLAGGINEQFF. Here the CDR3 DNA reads TGCGCCAGCAGACTAGCGGGGGGCATCAATGAGCAGTTCTTC.

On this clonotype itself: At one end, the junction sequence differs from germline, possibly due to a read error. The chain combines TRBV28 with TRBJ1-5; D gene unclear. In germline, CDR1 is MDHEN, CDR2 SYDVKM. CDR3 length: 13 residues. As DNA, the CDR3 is TGTACCAGCAACCTAGTCGAGAATCAGCCCCAGCATTTT. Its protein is CTSNLVENQPQHF.

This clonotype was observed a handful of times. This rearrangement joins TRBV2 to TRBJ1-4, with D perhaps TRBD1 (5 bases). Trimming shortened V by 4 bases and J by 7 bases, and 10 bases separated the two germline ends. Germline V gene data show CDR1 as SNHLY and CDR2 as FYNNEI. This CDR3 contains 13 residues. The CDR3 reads CASSARATEKLFF. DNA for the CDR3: TGTGCCAGCAGTGCCAGGGCGACTGAAAAACTGTTTTTT.

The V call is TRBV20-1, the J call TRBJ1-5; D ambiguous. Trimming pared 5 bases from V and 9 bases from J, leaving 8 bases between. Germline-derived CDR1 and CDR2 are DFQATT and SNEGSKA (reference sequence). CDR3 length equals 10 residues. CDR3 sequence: CSAGPGPQHF. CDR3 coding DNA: TGCAGTGCTGGCCCGGGGCCCCAGCATTTT.

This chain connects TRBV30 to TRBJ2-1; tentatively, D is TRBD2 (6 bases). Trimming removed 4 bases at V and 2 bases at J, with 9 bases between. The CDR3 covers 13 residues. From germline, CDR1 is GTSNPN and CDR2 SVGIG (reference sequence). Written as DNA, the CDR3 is TGTGCCTGGAAACGGGGGACCTACAATGAGCAGTTCTTC. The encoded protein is CAWKRGTYNEQFF.

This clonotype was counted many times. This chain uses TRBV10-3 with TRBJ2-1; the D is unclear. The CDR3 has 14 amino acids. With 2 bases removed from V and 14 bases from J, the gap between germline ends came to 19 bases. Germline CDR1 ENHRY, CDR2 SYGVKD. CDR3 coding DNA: TGTGCCATCAGTGAGGCTACCACAGAGGCCCCTAAGTTCTTC. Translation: CAISEATTEAPKFF.

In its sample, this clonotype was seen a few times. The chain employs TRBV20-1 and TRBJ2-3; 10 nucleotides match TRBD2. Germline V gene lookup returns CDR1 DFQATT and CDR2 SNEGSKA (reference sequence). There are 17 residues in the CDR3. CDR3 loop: CRAAEGIQRGGPGTQYF. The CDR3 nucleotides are TGCAGAGCCGCGGAGGGGATCCAGCGGGGGGGCCCCGGTACGCAGTATTTT.

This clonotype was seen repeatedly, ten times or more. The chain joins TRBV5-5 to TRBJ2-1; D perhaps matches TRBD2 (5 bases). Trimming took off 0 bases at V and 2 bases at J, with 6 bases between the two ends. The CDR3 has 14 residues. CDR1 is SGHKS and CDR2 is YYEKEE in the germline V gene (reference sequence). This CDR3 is CASSLDGAYNEQFF. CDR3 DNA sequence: TGTGCCAGCAGCTTGGACGGGGCCTACAATGAGCAGTTCTTC.

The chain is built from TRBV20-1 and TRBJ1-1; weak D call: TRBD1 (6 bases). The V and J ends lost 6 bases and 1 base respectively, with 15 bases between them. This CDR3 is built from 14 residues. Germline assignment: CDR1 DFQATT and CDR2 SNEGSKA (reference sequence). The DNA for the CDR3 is TGCAGTGCGCCCAGGGGCCGGGGGAACACTGAAGCTTTCTTT. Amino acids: CSAPRGRGNTEAFF.

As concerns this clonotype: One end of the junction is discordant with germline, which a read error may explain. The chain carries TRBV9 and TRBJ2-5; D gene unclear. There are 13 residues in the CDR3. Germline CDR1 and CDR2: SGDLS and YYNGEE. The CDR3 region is CAGSPGAQETQYF. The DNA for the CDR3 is TGTGCCGGCAGCCCAGGAGCCCAAGAGACCCAGTACTTC.

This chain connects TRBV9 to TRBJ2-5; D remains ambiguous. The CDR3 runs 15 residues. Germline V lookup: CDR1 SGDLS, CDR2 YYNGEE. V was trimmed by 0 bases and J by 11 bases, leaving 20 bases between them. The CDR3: CASSVAADTYNEQYF. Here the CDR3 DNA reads TGTGCCAGCAGCGTAGCGGCTGACACCTACAATGAGCAGTACTTC.

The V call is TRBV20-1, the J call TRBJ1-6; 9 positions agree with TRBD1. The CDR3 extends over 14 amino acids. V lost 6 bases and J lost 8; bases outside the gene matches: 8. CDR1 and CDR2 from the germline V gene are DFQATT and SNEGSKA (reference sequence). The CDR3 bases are TGCAGTGCCGGGCCGGGACAGGGATATTCACCCCTCCACTTT. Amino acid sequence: CSAGPGQGYSPLHF.

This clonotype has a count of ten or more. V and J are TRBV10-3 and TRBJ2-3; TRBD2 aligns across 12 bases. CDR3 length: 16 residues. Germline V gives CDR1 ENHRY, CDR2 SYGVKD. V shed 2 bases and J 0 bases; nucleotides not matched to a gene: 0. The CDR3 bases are TGTGCCATCAGTGAGGGACTAGCGGGGAGCACAGATACGCAGTATTTT. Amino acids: CAISEGLAGSTDTQYF.

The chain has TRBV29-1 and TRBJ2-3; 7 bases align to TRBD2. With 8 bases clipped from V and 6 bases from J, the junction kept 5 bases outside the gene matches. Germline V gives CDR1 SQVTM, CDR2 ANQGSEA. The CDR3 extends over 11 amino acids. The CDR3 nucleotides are TGCAGCACGCGGCGGGAGGATACGCAGTATTTT. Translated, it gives CSTRREDTQYF.

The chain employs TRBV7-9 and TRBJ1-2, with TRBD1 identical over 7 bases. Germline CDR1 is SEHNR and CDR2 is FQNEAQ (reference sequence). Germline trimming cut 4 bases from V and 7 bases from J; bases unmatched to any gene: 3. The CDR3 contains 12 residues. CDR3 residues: CASSSQGGGYTF. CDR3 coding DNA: TGTGCCAGCAGCTCCCAGGGGGGTGGCTACACCTTC.

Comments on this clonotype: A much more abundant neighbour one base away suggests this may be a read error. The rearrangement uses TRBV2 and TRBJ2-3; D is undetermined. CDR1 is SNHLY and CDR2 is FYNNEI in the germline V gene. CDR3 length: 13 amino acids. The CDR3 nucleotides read TGTGTCAGCTTATCCAGACGCACAGATACGCAGTATTTT. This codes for CVSLSRRTDTQYF.